What follows describes a single T cell receptor beta chain. With 2 bases clipped from V and 6 bases from J, the junction kept 7 bases outside the gene matches. The CDR3 consists of 15 residues. In germline, CDR1 is KGHSH, CDR2 LQKENI. In the authors' methods: Cell counts per sample came from amplifying reference gene primers. The table came from immunoSEQ multiplex PCR; TCRdb's copy has only in-frame clones and leaves some out. The D gene and trimming were derived from the DNA, and the V and J assignments and clone size from that table. The table has over 110,000 clones, roughly 79% seen once. The data stem from a study of blood T cell repertoires in COVID-19.

The specimen sequenced was peripheral blood. The receptor comes from a human donor in a cohort sampled during active COVID-19. The chain combines TRBV18 with TRBJ2-1; 7 bases match TRBD2. This CDR3 reads CASSPVASGANEQFF. In nucleotides, the CDR3 is TGTGCCAGCTCACCAGTGGCTAGCGGAGCCAATGAGCAGTTCTTC.